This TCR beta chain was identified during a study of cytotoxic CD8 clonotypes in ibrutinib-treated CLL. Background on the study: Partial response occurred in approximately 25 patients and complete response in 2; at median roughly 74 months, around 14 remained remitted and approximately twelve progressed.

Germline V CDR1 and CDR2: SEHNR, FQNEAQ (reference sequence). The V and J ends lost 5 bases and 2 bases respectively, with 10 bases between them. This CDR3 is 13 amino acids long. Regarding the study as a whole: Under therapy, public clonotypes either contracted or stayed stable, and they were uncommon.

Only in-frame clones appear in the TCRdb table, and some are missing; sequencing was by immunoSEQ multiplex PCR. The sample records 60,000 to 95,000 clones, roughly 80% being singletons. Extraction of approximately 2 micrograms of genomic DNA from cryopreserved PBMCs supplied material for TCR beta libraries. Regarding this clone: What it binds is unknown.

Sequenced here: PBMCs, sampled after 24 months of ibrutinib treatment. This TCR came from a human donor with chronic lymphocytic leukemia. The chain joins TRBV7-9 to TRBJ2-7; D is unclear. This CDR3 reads CASSQDLTYEQYF. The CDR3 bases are TGTGCCAGCAGCCAAGACTTAACCTACGAGCAGTACTTC.